This T cell receptor beta chain derives from a study of shared clonotypes between healthy human individuals. This clone was counted a single time. Repertoires were generated with immunoSEQ multiplex PCR, while TCRdb's copy carries only in-frame clones and drops some. The sample carries 2 million to 2.5 million clones, 85% to 95% recorded once. CDR3 length: 17 amino acids. Unmatched junction bases numbered 16, after V lost 1 base and J lost 6 bases. Germline V gives CDR1 GTSNPN, CDR2 SVGIG (reference sequence). The specimen was naive CD4+ T cells from PBMCs. The subset was: CD45RA+ positively selected. The chain is built from TRBV30 and TRBJ1-2; the match to TRBD1 covers 8 bases. This sequence was found in a man aged 18 to 35 in good health. Some clones in this sample may be carry-over from other donors' samples. This chain's CDR3 is CAWSARRRQTGGNGYTF. The CDR3 coding sequence is TGTGCCTGGAGTGCCCGACGACGGCAAACAGGGGGAAATGGCTACACCTTC.